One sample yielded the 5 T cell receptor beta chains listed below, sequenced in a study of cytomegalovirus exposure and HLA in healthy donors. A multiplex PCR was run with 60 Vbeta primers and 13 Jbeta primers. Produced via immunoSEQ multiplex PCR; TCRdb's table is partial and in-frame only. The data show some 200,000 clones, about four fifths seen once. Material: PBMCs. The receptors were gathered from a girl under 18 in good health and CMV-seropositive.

The CDR3 DNA is TGCGCCAGCAGCCAAGAGGATCCGAAGCGGGGATATAATTCACCCCTCCACTTT. Amino acids: CASSQEDPKRGYNSPLHF. This chain links TRBV4-1 with TRBJ1-6; D ambiguous. Germline loops: CDR1 MGHRA, CDR2 YSYEKL. Between the trimmed V and J ends, which lost 0 bases and 4 bases, there was a span of 16 bases. This CDR3 region has 18 residues.

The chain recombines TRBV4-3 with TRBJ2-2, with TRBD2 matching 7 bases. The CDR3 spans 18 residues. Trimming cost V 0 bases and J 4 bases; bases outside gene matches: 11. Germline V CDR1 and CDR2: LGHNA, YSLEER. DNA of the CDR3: TGCGCCAGCAGCCAAGATCGTGGCGGGAGAGGGAGCACCGGGGAGCTGTTTTTT. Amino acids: CASSQDRGGRGSTGELFF.

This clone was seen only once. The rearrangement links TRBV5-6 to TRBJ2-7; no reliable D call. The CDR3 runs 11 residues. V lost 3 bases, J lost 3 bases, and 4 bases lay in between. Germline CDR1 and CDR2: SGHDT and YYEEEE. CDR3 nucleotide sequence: TGTGCCAGCAGCTCAGGCTACGAGCAGTACTTC. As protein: CASSSGYEQYF.

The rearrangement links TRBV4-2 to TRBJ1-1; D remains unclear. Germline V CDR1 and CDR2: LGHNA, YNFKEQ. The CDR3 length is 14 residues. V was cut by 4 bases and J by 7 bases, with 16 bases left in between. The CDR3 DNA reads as TGTGCCAGCAGCCCCGCGGCCTTCGTGGGTGAAGCTTTCTTT. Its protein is CASSPAAFVGEAFF.

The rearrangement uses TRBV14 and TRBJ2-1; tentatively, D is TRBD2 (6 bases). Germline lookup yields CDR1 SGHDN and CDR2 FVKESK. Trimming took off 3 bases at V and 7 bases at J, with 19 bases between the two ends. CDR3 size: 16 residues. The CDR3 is CASSQPRLGWGNEQFF. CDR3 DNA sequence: TGTGCCAGCAGCCAGCCCAGACTAGGATGGGGAAATGAGCAGTTCTTC.